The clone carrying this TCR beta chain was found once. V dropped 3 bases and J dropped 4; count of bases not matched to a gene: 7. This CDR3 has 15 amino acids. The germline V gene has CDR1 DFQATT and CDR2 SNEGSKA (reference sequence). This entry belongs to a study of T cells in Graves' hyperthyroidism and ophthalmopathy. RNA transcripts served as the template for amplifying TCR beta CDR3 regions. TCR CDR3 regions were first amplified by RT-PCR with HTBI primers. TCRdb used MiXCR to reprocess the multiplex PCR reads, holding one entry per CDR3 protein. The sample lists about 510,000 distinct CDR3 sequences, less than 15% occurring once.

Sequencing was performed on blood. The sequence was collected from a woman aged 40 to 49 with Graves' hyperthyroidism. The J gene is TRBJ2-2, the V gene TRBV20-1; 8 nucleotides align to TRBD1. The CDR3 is CSARGAQGVTGELFF. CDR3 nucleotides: TGCAGTGCTAGGGGCGCACAGGGGGTCACCGGGGAGCTGTTTTTT.